The rows below give T cell receptor beta chains drawn from one sample of a study of T cell repertoires in cytomegalovirus infection. Using its own MiXCR run on the reads, TCRdb lists one record per CDR3 protein. Counted here are 400,000 to 550,000 distinct CDR3 sequences, about 11% occurring once; the ten biggest clones make up roughly 10%. Material for sequencing was PBMCs. The source of these receptors is a human donor in good health (CMV status not recorded). Some clones in this sample may be carry-over from other donors' samples. Each CDR3 is given with its conserved first and last residue. A D gene is named only where the DNA matches it firmly. Size values are once, few and many counts, or a class for expanded clones, and some rows have none.

.,TRBV19,TRBJ2-2,TRBD2,TGTGCCACTCAAGGGACTAGCGGGAGCCGGACCGGGGAGCTGTTTTTT,CATQGTSGSRTGELFF
few,TRBV16,TRBJ1-2,.,TGTGCCAGCAGCCAACTCCAAAACTATGGCTACACCTTC,CASSQLQNYGYTF
few,TRBV5-1,TRBJ1-1,.,TGCGCCAGCAGCCCCGGGCCGCTTATCCAAGCTTTCTTT,CASSPGPLIQAFF
many,TRBV7-8,TRBJ2-3,.,TGTGCCAGCAGCTTAATTCCCCAGGCCAATACGCAGTATTTT,CASSLIPQANTQYF
many,TRBV7-6,TRBJ1-4,TRBD1,TGTGCCAGCAGCACGGACAGGATCAGTGTTAATGAAAAACTGTTTTTT,CASSTDRISVNEKLFF
many,TRBV5-1,TRBJ2-5,.,TGCGCCAGCAGCGCCCCTAACAGGAAAGAGACCCAGTACTTC,CASSAPNRKETQYF
many,TRBV28,TRBJ1-4,TRBD1,TGTGCCAGCAGTCCGAGGACAGGGGGTGTAGCTAATGAAAAACTGTTTTTT,CASSPRTGGVANEKLFF
.,TRBV10-3,TRBJ2-7,TRBD1,TGTGCCACGAGGACAGGGGGAACATACGAGCAGTACTTC,CATRTGGTYEQYF
.,TRBV10-3,TRBJ1-2,.,TGTGCCACCGAGGGGGACACAAAAGGCTACACCTTC,CATEGDTKGYTF
many,TRBV19,TRBJ2-2,TRBD1,TGTGCCAGTAGCCGGGACAGGGAGTTCACCGGGGAGCTGTTTTTT,CASSRDREFTGELFF
many,TRBV2,TRBJ2-3,.,TGTGCCAGCAGTACAGACGGAAGGACAGATACGCAGTATTTT,CASSTDGRTDTQYF
.,TRBV3-1,TRBJ2-1,TRBD2,TGTGCCAGCAGCCATCCGGGACTAGAGGGCAATGAGCAGTTCTTC,CASSHPGLEGNEQFF
many,TRBV12-3/TRBV12-4,TRBJ2-1,.,TGTGCCAGCAGTTTATCCAGGGTTTACAATGAGCAGTTCTTC,CASSLSRVYNEQFF
many,TRBV6-1,TRBJ1-6,.,TGTGCCAGTTGGCGGTCTCGCTCCTATAATTCACCCCTCCACTTT,CASWRSRSYNSPLHF
many,TRBV7-6,TRBJ2-5,.,TGTGCCAGCAGCTTCGGGGGCAGGGAGACCCAGTACTTC,CASSFGGRETQYF
few,TRBV2,TRBJ2-2,TRBD2,TGTGCCAGCATGAAAGGGCGGGAGCGGGGGACGAACACCGGGGAGCTGTTTTTT,CASMKGRERGTNTGELFF
many,TRBV7-6,TRBJ2-1,.,TGTGCCAGCAGCTTAGCGGACAGCGCCTACAATGAGCAGTTCTTC,CASSLADSAYNEQFF
.,TRBV12-5,TRBJ1-3,.,TGTGCTAGTGGTTTGCCACGAGGGGTCTCTGGAAACACCATATATTTT,CASGLPRGVSGNTIYF
.,TRBV5-1,TRBJ2-7,TRBD2,TGCGCCAGCAGCTTGGGGTCTGCGGGAGGCCCCTCCTACGAGCAGTACTTC,CASSLGSAGGPSYEQYF
many,TRBV7-9,TRBJ1-3,.,TGTGCCAGCAGCCCGTCCATCTCTGGAAACACCATATATTTT,CASSPSISGNTIYF
many,TRBV6-2/TRBV6-3,TRBJ2-3,TRBD2,TGTGCCAGCAGTTACATCACGACTAGCGGGCTCAACACAGATACGCAGTATTTT,CASSYITTSGLNTDTQYF
few,TRBV29-1,TRBJ1-1,.,TGCAGCGTTGAAGCAAGGGTCGCTTTGAACACTGAAGCTTTCTTT,CSVEARVALNTEAFF
few,TRBV15,TRBJ2-5,TRBD1,TGTGCCACCAGCAGAACTTCCTTTCTTATCGGGACAGGGGCTCATCGTCCCCCCCCGGGTTACCAGTACTTC,CATSRTSFLIGTGAHRPPPGYQYF
many,TRBV20-1,TRBJ2-7,.,TGCAGTGCTAGAGAGAAATCCGGGACGGCACCCTACGAGCAGTACTTC,CSAREKSGTAPYEQYF
many,TRBV12-3/TRBV12-4,TRBJ1-1,TRBD1,TGTGCCAGCAGTTTGAAGGGGGCGGACACTGAAGCTTTCTTT,CASSLKGADTEAFF
many,TRBV24-1,TRBJ2-7,TRBD1,TGTGCCACCCAGAACTGGTCCGGGACAGGATACTACGAGCAGTACTTC,CATQNWSGTGYYEQYF
many,TRBV14,TRBJ1-1,TRBD1,TGTGCCAGCAGCCCTTGGACAGGGGTGAACACTGAAGCTTTCTTT,CASSPWTGVNTEAFF
many,TRBV7-9,TRBJ1-6,.,TGTGCCAGCAGTAATATGGGGGGCGATTCACCCCTCCACTTT,CASSNMGGDSPLHF
many,TRBV12-3/TRBV12-4,TRBJ1-6,.,TGTGCCAGCGCCCGGACAGACGATAATTCACCCCTCCACTTT,CASARTDDNSPLHF
many,TRBV24-1,TRBJ2-4,.,TGTGCCACCAGTGGTCTAGCAGGAAACATTCAGTACTTC,CATSGLAGNIQYF
many,TRBV5-6,TRBJ2-3,TRBD1,TGTGCCAGCAGCCCTCTGACAGGGGGCGATGCAGATACGCAGTATTTT,CASSPLTGGDADTQYF
.,TRBV2,TRBJ1-2,.,TGTGCCAGCAGAGGGACGCCAGGGTATGGCTACACCTTC,CASRGTPGYGYTF
.,TRBV20-1,TRBJ2-7,.,TGCAGTGCTAACAGGAACTACGAGCAGTACTTC,CSANRNYEQYF
.,TRBV7-9,TRBJ1-4,.,TGTGCCAGCAGCTTAGACAGCTACCCCCCAAAACTGTTTTTT,CASSLDSYPPKLFF
many,TRBV10-2,TRBJ2-1,.,TGCGCCAGCAGTGAGTCGGGGACCACCGCCTCCCAGGTCTTC,CASSESGTTASQVF
many,TRBV3-1,TRBJ1-5,TRBD1,TGCGCCAGCAGCCAGGGGACAGGGGGGAATCAGCCCCAGCATTTT,CASSQGTGGNQPQHF
few,TRBV4-2,TRBJ2-1,.,TGTGCCAGCAGCCAAGCGGACAGTTACAATGAGCAGTTCTTC,CASSQADSYNEQFF
.,TRBV28,TRBJ2-7,.,TGTGCCAGCAGTCCCTCCGACAGATCCTCTACGGGGCAGTACTTC,CASSPSDRSSTGQYF
many,TRBV12-3/TRBV12-4,TRBJ1-2,TRBD1,TGTGCCAGCAGGCCAGGGGGCTATAACTATGGCTACACCTTC,CASRPGGYNYGYTF
many,TRBV4-2,TRBJ2-4,TRBD2,TGTGCCAGCAGCCAAGACAGAGGGACTAGTTCAAACATTCAGTACTTC,CASSQDRGTSSNIQYF
few,TRBV4-1,TRBJ1-2,.,TGCGCCAGCAGCCAAGAACCTGGGGGACCCTATGGCTACACCTTC,CASSQEPGGPYGYTF
many,TRBV5-4,TRBJ2-1,TRBD1,TGTGCCAGCAGCTCGGCGGGACAGGGGGCGAGTAATGAGCAGTTCTTC,CASSSAGQGASNEQFF
many,TRBV7-8,TRBJ1-1,.,TGTGCCAGCAGCTTAGCGGCCCTCGGCTCGCTCACTGAAGCTTTCTTT,CASSLAALGSLTEAFF
many,TRBV7-9,TRBJ2-5,TRBD2,TGTGCCAGCAGCTGGACTAGCGGGAGAGGCGAGACCCAGTACTTC,CASSWTSGRGETQYF